Sequencing of this TCR beta chain was carried out in a study of post-analysis software for immune sequencing data. The study, taken as a whole, reports: People with multiple sclerosis had a significantly lower normalized Chao1 diversity than controls did. The five TRBV segments detected at higher frequency in patients than in controls included TRBV5-6, TRBV5-1 and TRBV20-1. Under the F measure, samples that were prepared in one batch clustered strongly together.

The V end was cut by 5 bases, the J end by 2 bases, with 10 bases between. The germline V gene has CDR1 SGHTA and CDR2 FQGNSA. This CDR3 comprises 13 residues. Tagging with unique molecular identifiers was a feature of the TCR beta cDNA libraries. MiXCR was run by TCRdb on the PCR reads, yielding one entry per CDR3 protein. The sample consists of 150,000 to 200,000 distinct CDR3 sequences, roughly 34% of them appearing once. This clonotype was seen a handful of times. Its target is unknown. The chain uses TRBV7-2 and TRBJ2-7; D gene uncertain. This specimen was blood, taken after autologous hematopoietic stem cell transplantation. This receptor was identified in a girl aged 5-17 years with multiple sclerosis. CDR3 nucleotides: TGTGCCAGCAGCCACGGAGTGACCTACGAGCAGTACTTC. It encodes CASSHGVTYEQYF.